This TCR beta chain was sequenced during a study of T cell responses to AZD1222 COVID-19 vaccine. Study-level results: Only a handful of AZD1222 recipients, more than five in all, had baseline seropositivity.

Investigators merged groups given second doses at roughly 4 or roughly 12 weeks. Sequenced by immunoSEQ multiplex PCR; TCRdb stores in-frame clones only, minus some. The sample lists 72,000 or so clones, 89% occurring once. As concerns this clone: Its antigen is not identified.

With 4 bases removed from V and 3 bases from J, the gap between germline ends came to 11 bases. Per germline, CDR1 KGHSH and CDR2 LQKENI. The CDR3 is 14 amino acids. V and J are TRBV18 and TRBJ2-3; no clear D gene. The sample was peripheral blood, taken 28 days after the second AZD1222 dose. The receptor comes from an adult who received the AZD1222 COVID-19 vaccine. CDR3 residues: CASSRVSETDTQYF. As DNA, the CDR3 is TGTGCCAGCTCACGTGTTTCGGAAACAGATACGCAGTATTTT.